This TCR beta chain was captured in a study of T cells in tumors after PD-1 blockade. About the research overall: Patients had no prior checkpoint blockade, systemic immunosuppressants, or anti-cancer therapy within 4 weeks. During anti-PD-1 treatment, some patients continued daily vismodegib 150 mg.

This clone was recorded only once. The antigen is not known. Study-level findings and limits: Some novel exhausted tumor clones appeared in pre-treatment blood, suggesting peripheral recruitment.

This CDR3 comprises 14 residues. With 5 bases removed from V and 7 bases from J, the gap between germline ends came to 12 bases. CDR1 and CDR2 from the germline V gene are SGHVS and FNYEAQ. Assay: immunoSEQ multiplex PCR; the TCRdb copy retains only in-frame clones and omits some. The sample comprises roughly 60,000 clones, just under 80% of which are singletons, and around 15% rests with the top ten. This specimen consisted of PBMCs, obtained before anti-PD-1 treatment. The chain couples TRBV7-6 to TRBJ1-6; the D is unclear. The source is a human donor with basal cell carcinoma. CDR3 region: CASSSGPMNSPLHF. Written as DNA, the CDR3 is TGTGCCAGCAGCAGCGGACCCATGAATTCACCCCTCCACTTT.